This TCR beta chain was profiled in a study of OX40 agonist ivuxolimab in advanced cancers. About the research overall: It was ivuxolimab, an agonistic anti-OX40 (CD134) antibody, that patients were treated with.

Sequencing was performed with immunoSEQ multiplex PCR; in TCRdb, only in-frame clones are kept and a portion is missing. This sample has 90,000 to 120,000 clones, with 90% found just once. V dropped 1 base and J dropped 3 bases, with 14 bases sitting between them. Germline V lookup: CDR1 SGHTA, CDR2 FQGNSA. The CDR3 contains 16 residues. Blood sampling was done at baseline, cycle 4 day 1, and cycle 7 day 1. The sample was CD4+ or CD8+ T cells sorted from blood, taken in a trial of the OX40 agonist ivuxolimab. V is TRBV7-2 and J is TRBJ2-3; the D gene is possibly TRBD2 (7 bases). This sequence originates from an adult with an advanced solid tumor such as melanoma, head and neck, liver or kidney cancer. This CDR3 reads CASSLGGRGTTDTQYF. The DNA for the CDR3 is TGTGCCAGCAGCTTAGGCGGGAGAGGGACAACAGATACGCAGTATTTT. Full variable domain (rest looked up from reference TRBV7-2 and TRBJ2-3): GAGVSQSPSNKVTEKGKDVELRCDPISGHTALYWYRQSLGQGLEFLIYFQGNSAPDKSGLPSDRFSAERTGGSVSTLTIQRTQQEDSAVYLCASSLGGRGTTDTQYFGPGTRLTVL.